One sample yielded the 21 T cell receptor beta chains listed below, sequenced in a study of blood T cell repertoires in COVID-19. Libraries were prepared by immunoSEQ multiplex PCR; TCRdb keeps only in-frame clonotypes and omits some of them. The table lists 200,000 or so clones, over 70% of them singletons, with around 3.8% in the top ten. Source material: PBMCs or T cells enriched from blood (not recorded which). These receptors originate from a woman under 40 who had been exposed to COVID-19.

The V call is TRBV2, the J call TRBJ1-4; D not resolved. V lost 3 bases, J lost 4 bases, and 12 bases lay in between. The CDR3 extends over 15 amino acids. Looked up from germline, CDR1 is SNHLY and CDR2 is FYNNEI. The CDR3 DNA reads as TGTGCCAGCAGTGATAGCTCGAGCCTTAATGAAAAACTGTTTTTT. It translates to CASSDSSSLNEKLFF.

V is TRBV28 and J is TRBJ2-7; 8 bases map to TRBD2. V gave up 6 bases and J gave up 7 bases; unmatched junction bases: 14. CDR3 length equals 15 residues. The germline V gene has CDR1 MDHEN and CDR2 SYDVKM. The CDR3, as DNA: TGTGCCAGCAGCCTCCCCACAGCGGGAGAGAATGAGCAGTACTTC. Translated: CASSLPTAGENEQYF.

A few counts support this clone. The chain uses TRBV7-2 and TRBJ2-7; D unclear. CDR1 SGHTA and CDR2 FQGNSA come from the germline V gene. The CDR3 has 13 amino acids. Trimming pared 0 bases from V and 5 bases from J, leaving 8 bases between. CDR3 protein: CASSLAFSDEQYF. The CDR3 bases are TGTGCCAGCAGCTTAGCCTTTTCCGACGAGCAGTACTTC.

V and J are TRBV3-1 (or the pseudogene TRBV3-2) and TRBJ2-1; 14 bases map to TRBD2. Per the germline V gene, CDR1 is LGHDT and CDR2 is YNNKEL (reference sequence). The CDR3 covers 16 residues. With 5 bases clipped from V and 4 bases from J, the junction kept 4 bases outside the gene matches. The CDR3 DNA follows: TGTGCCAGCAGCTACGGGACTAGCGGGGGTTACAATGAGCAGTTCTTC. Protein product: CASSYGTSGGYNEQFF.

This chain uses TRBV6-1 with TRBJ2-7; tentative D call: TRBD2 (7 bases). The CDR3 has 18 residues. Between the trimmed V and J ends, which lost 1 base and 0 bases, there was a span of 19 bases. Germline V gene lookup returns CDR1 MNHNS and CDR2 SASEGT. The CDR3 nucleotides read TGTGCCAGCAGTGAAGGGGGGGGCCAATTATTATTCTCCTACGAGCAGTACTTC. This codes for CASSEGGGQLLFSYEQYF.

The rearrangement uses TRBV2 and TRBJ1-4; 11 positions match TRBD1. Looked up from germline, CDR1 is SNHLY and CDR2 is FYNNEI. V lost 7 bases, J lost 8 bases, and 9 bases stayed unmatched. CDR3 length equals 15 residues. The CDR3 DNA reads TGTGCCAGCACCCTAGGACAGGGGGCGGCCGAAAAACTGTTTTTT. Protein sequence: CASTLGQGAAEKLFF.

V and J are TRBV10-3 and TRBJ2-2; D uncertain. V shed 5 bases and J shed 5 bases, with 3 bases lying between them. The CDR3 sequence is 11 residues long. Germline V CDR1 and CDR2: ENHRY, SYGVKD. This CDR3 is CAISHTGELFF. For the CDR3, the DNA is TGTGCCATCAGTCATACCGGGGAGCTGTTTTTT.

Only one count was recorded for this clone. The chain links TRBV3-1 (or the pseudogene TRBV3-2) to TRBJ2-7; the D gene is possibly TRBD2 (6 bases). This CDR3 spans 12 amino acids. The germline gives CDR1 LGHDT, CDR2 YNNKEL (reference sequence). The V end was cut by 4 bases, the J end by 7 bases, with 11 bases between. The CDR3 here is CASSPHRGEQYF. The CDR3 DNA follows: TGTGCCAGCAGCCCCCATCGGGGGGAGCAGTACTTC.

The V and J genes are TRBV12-3 or TRBV12-4 and TRBJ1-2, with a tentative D call TRBD1 (6 bases). The V end was cut by 3 bases, the J end by 1 base, with 6 bases between. This CDR3 comprises 13 residues. CDR3 residues: CASSLDSNYGYTF. The CDR3 nucleotides read TGTGCCAGCAGTTTGGACAGTAACTATGGCTACACCTTC.

This clone occurred once. The V call is TRBV7-9, the J call TRBJ2-1; TRBD2 agrees at 7 bases. Germline V gene sequence: CDR1 SEHNR, CDR2 FQNEAQ (reference sequence). The length of the CDR3 is 15 residues. V was clipped by 3 bases and J by 6 bases; unmatched bases: 8. CDR3 loop: CASSLTSTYSNEQFF. CDR3 nucleotides: TGTGCCAGCAGCTTGACTAGCACCTACTCCAATGAGCAGTTCTTC.

This chain joins TRBV4-1 and TRBJ2-2, with D maybe TRBD2 (7 bases). With 1 base removed from V and 1 base from J, the gap between germline ends came to 16 bases. CDR1 is MGHRA, CDR2 YSYEKL, per germline. The CDR3 covers 18 residues. The DNA of the CDR3 is TGCGCCAGCAGCCAAGCGGGGGGCGGGAGTAGGAACACCGGGGAGCTGTTTTTT. Translating it yields CASSQAGGGSRNTGELFF.

V gene TRBV6-4 combines with J gene TRBJ1-2; TRBD1 might be the D (5 bases). Germline lookup yields CDR1 MRHNA and CDR2 SNTAGT. Trimming cost V 4 bases and J 2 bases, with 14 bases left between them. The CDR3 sequence is 15 residues long. CDR3 coding DNA: TGTGCCAGCAGTGTGGAGAGTGGGGGGAACTATGGCTACACCTTC. Amino acid sequence: CASSVESGGNYGYTF.

This chain uses TRBV11-2 with TRBJ1-2; 7 nucleotides agree with TRBD1. V was pared by 5 bases and J by 2 bases, with 5 bases of the junction left unmatched. This CDR3 is 14 amino acids long. CDR1 is SGHAT and CDR2 is FQNNGV in the germline V gene. CDR3 loop: CASSQTGVNYGYTF. The CDR3 nucleotides are TGTGCCAGCAGCCAAACAGGGGTCAACTATGGCTACACCTTC. Drawing the rest from reference TRBV11-2 and TRBJ1-2, the complete variable domain is EAGVAQSPRYKIIEKRQSVAFWCNPISGHATLYWYQQILGQGPKLLIQFQNNGVVDDSQLPKDRFSAERLKGVDSTLKIQPAKLEDSAVYLCASSQTGVNYGYTFGSGTRLTVV.

As to this clone: At one end the junction does not follow the germline gene, possibly because of a read error. This chain links TRBV4-1 with TRBJ1-2; perhaps TRBD1 as D (6 bases). This CDR3 spans 15 amino acids. CDR1 and CDR2 (germline): MGHRA, YSYEKL. The chain's CDR3 is CASSQEYFVQGAYTF. The CDR3 DNA reads as TGCGCCAGCAGTCAAGAGTATTTCGTACAGGGTGCCTACACCTTC.

The chain combines TRBV2 with TRBJ2-1; 14 nucleotides line up with TRBD2. Germline V gives CDR1 SNHLY, CDR2 FYNNEI. V shed 5 bases, J shed 2 bases, and the junction held 11 bases outside the gene matches. The CDR3 is made up of 19 amino acids. CDR3 sequence (DNA): TGTGCCAGCAGTCCCCAGAGGACTAGCGGGAGGTCGGCCTACAATGAGCAGTTCTTC. Translation gives CASSPQRTSGRSAYNEQFF.

The chain links TRBV13 to TRBJ1-5; maybe TRBD1 (5 bases). Germline CDR1 PRHDT, CDR2 FYEKMQ (reference sequence). The V and J ends lost 5 bases and 7 bases respectively, with 12 bases between them. The CDR3 has 13 residues. The CDR3 sequence: CASSLREAQPQHF. CDR3 DNA: TGTGCCAGCAGCCTCAGGGAGGCCCAGCCCCAGCATTTT. The entire variable domain, with the rest obtained from reference TRBV13 and TRBJ1-5, is as follows: AAGVIQSPRHLIKEKRETATLKCYPIPRHDTVYWYQQGPGQDPQFLISFYEKMQSDKGSIPDRFSAQQFSDYHSELNMSSLELGDSALYFCASSLREAQPQHFGDGTRLSIL.

This chain connects TRBV24-1 to TRBJ1-2, with D uncertain. V gave up 0 bases and J gave up 4 bases, with 8 bases separating them. The CDR3 is 14 amino acids. The germline gives CDR1 KGHDR, CDR2 SFDVKD. CDR3 DNA: TGTGCCACCAGTGATTTGCGGAGCTCCTATGGCTACACCTTC. This encodes CATSDLRSSYGYTF.

The J gene is TRBJ1-2, the V gene TRBV24-1, with 7 nucleotides matching TRBD1. There are 16 residues in the CDR3. The V gene's germline CDR1 is KGHDR and CDR2 SFDVKD. V dropped 3 bases and J dropped 7; count of bases not matched to a gene: 13. The CDR3 sequence: CATSDNLNRGVRGYTF. CDR3 sequence (DNA): TGTGCCACCAGTGATAATCTCAACAGGGGAGTACGTGGCTACACCTTC.

The V and J genes are TRBV28 and TRBJ2-6; TRBD1 aligns across 7 bases. The CDR3 totals 18 residues. Trimming cost V 6 bases and J 2 bases; bases outside gene matches: 13. Germline V lookup: CDR1 MDHEN, CDR2 SYDVKM. DNA for the CDR3: TGTGCCAGCAGGACCTACAGGGGATTTTCGACTGGGGCCAACGTCCTGACTTTC. Protein sequence: CASRTYRGFSTGANVLTF.

The chain combines TRBV6-6 with TRBJ1-6; D is possibly TRBD1 (6 bases). The germline V gene encodes CDR1 MNHNY and CDR2 SVGAGI (reference sequence). The CDR3 runs to 13 residues. Trimming stripped 6 bases from V and 6 bases from J, with 9 bases between. In nucleotides, the CDR3 is TGTGCCAGCAGCGGACAGAGTAATTCACCCCTCCACTTT. The encoded protein is CASSGQSNSPLHF.

The rearrangement links TRBV6-5 to TRBJ1-2; D uncertain. Per germline, CDR1 MNHEY and CDR2 SVGAGI. This CDR3 spans 12 amino acids. V lost 8 bases to trimming and J lost 4 bases, with 11 bases between them. This chain's CDR3 is CASSSKAYGYTF. The CDR3, as DNA: TGTGCCAGCTCAAGTAAAGCCTATGGCTACACCTTC.